Detailed here is one T cell receptor beta chain. The source of the sample is a study of blood T cells in healthy people across ages. Combining a sample-barcoded 5' primer with a J-beta primer mix, a second PCR ran for roughly 6 to 11 cycles. TCRdb reprocessed the 5' RACE reads with MiXCR, giving one entry per CDR3 protein. The sample records some 900,000 distinct CDR3 sequences, roughly 50% being singletons. Trimming took 4 bases from V and 4 from J, leaving 11 bases between them. This CDR3 is built from 14 residues. Germline CDR1 and CDR2: DFQATT and SNEGSKA (reference sequence). This clonotype was obtained from a man aged 25-40 years in good health. The V and J genes are TRBV20-1 and TRBJ1-6, with D unresolved. Material for sequencing was blood. The CDR3 sequence is CSANHGSYNSPLHF. The DNA of the CDR3 is TGCAGTGCTAACCACGGGAGTTATAATTCACCCCTCCACTTT.